This T cell receptor (beta chain) was documented in a study of T cells expressing NK-cell markers. At the level of the study: The study sequenced eight donors, seven HCMV-seropositive and one seronegative. Study-level results: Once again these clonotypes came out on top in the CD3+CD56-NKG2C+ fraction of a handful of donors.

Concerning this clonotype: Its target is not known.

The authors generated TCR beta cDNA through 5'RACE template switching with UMIs. TCRdb re-called the 5' RACE reads and gives one entry per CDR3 protein, without DNA. The table lists roughly 390,000 distinct CDR3 sequences. Sequenced material: blood T cells: a sorted CD56 or NKG2C T cell subset, CD4+ or CD8+ T cells, or bulk PBMC T cells (not recorded which). The receptor comes from a man aged 18-75 years in good health.

The CDR3 sequence is CAISEDGPRPYF. V usage is TRBV10-3 and J usage is TRBJ2-3; the D call from TCRdb, TRBD2, cannot be confirmed without DNA. CDR3 length: 12 residues. Germline CDR1 reads ENHRY; CDR2 reads SYGVKD.